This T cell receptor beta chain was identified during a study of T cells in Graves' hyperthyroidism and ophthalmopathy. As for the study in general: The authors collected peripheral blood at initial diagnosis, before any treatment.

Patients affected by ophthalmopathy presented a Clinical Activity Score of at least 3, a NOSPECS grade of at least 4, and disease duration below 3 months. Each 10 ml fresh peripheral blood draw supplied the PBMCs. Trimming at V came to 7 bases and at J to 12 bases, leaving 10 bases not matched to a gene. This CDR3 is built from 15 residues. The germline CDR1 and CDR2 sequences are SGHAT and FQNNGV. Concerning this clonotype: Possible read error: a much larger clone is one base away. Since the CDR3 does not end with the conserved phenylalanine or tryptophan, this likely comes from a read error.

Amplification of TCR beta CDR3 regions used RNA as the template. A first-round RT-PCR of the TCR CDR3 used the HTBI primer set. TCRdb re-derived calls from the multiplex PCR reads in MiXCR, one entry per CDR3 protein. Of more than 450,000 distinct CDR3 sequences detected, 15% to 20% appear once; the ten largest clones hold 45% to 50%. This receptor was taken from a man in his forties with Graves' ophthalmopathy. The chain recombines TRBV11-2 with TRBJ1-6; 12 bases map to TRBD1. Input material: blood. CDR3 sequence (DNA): TGTGCCAGCACCCGGGACAGGGGGCTGTGGATACCCCTCCACCTT. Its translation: CASTRDRGLWIPLHL.